The 21 T cell receptor beta chains presented below share a single source sample, sequenced in a study of STAT5B mutations in CD4+ large granular lymphocyte leukemia. Measured with immunoSEQ multiplex PCR; TCRdb has only the in-frame clones, and not every one. The profile shows some 40,000 clones, around 86% of them singletons. The sequencing sample was made of CD4+ T cells from blood buffy coats. The receptors derive from a human donor in good health.

V is TRBV7-7 and J is TRBJ1-1; D not certain. The CDR3 loop spans 13 amino acids. The V gene lost 2 bases and the J gene lost 0 bases, with 4 bases spanning the gap. From germline, CDR1 is SSHAT and CDR2 FNYEAQ (reference sequence). The CDR3 DNA reads TGTGCCAGCAGCTTATCCCTGAACACTGAAGCTTTCTTT. It is translated as CASSLSLNTEAFF.

The chain combines TRBV7-7 with TRBJ1-2; maybe TRBD1 (6 bases). Germline V lookup: CDR1 SSHAT, CDR2 FNYEAQ (reference sequence). The CDR3 length is 14 residues. V dropped 4 bases and J dropped 5 bases, with 14 bases sitting between them. The CDR3 protein is CASSSPPQGYGYTF. Written as DNA, the CDR3 is TGTGCCAGCAGCTCCCCCCCCCAGGGGTATGGCTACACCTTC.

This chain joins TRBV15 and TRBJ2-1; 10 bases fit TRBD2. Germline V lookup: CDR1 LNHNV, CDR2 YYDKDF (reference sequence). The CDR3 has 16 residues. V was pared by 6 bases and J by 0 bases, with 5 bases of the junction left unmatched. Written as DNA, the CDR3 is TGTGCCACCAGAGGACTAGCGGCAGACTCCTACAATGAGCAGTTCTTC. It encodes CATRGLAADSYNEQFF.

The V and J genes are TRBV2 and TRBJ2-5; D may be TRBD2 (6 bases). The CDR3 covers 15 residues. Germline lookup yields CDR1 SNHLY and CDR2 FYNNEI. The V end lost 5 bases, the J end lost 5 bases, and 18 bases lay between the germline ends. As DNA, the CDR3 is TGTGCCAGCAGTCCTGGACAAGCGGGCAGGGAGACCCAGTACTTC. It specifies CASSPGQAGRETQYF.

The gene calls are TRBV28 and TRBJ1-4; TRBD1 might be the D (6 bases). Per the germline V gene, CDR1 is MDHEN and CDR2 is SYDVKM. The CDR3 consists of 14 residues. Trimming left V 8 bases short and J 7 bases short, with 17 bases between. DNA for the CDR3: TGTGCCAGCGGGTCATTGGGGACACGTGAAAAACTGTTTTTT. It codes for CASGSLGTREKLFF.

The V and J genes are TRBV7-2 and TRBJ2-5; D unresolved. The V and J ends lost 3 bases and 2 bases respectively, with 7 bases between them. This CDR3 has 13 residues. CDR1 and CDR2 from the germline V gene are SGHTA and FQGNSA. This CDR3 is CASSFGSQETQYF. CDR3 coding DNA: TGTGCCAGCAGCTTCGGGTCACAAGAGACCCAGTACTTC.

The chain uses TRBV4-3 and TRBJ2-7, with 11 bases identical to TRBD2. The CDR3 is made up of 14 amino acids. V lost 4 bases, J lost 2 bases, and 1 base stayed unmatched. Germline V lookup: CDR1 LGHNA, CDR2 YSLEER. CDR3 in amino acids: CASSPLAGAYEQYF. DNA of the CDR3: TGCGCCAGCAGCCCACTAGCGGGAGCCTACGAGCAGTACTTC.

The chain carries TRBV2 and TRBJ2-3, with 9 nucleotides matching TRBD2. CDR1 and CDR2 (germline): SNHLY, FYNNEI. V trimming: 7 bases; J trimming: 2 bases; junction bases outside the gene matches: 7. This CDR3 has 15 residues. DNA of the CDR3: TGTGCCAGCACCCAAGCTAGCGGGATCACAGATACGCAGTATTTT. Translation: CASTQASGITDTQYF. Looking up the rest from reference TRBV2 and TRBJ2-3 gives the full variable domain: EPEVTQTPSHQVTQMGQEVILRCVPISNHLYFYWYRQILGQKVEFLVSFYNNEISEKSEIFDDQFSVERPDGSNFTLKIRSTKLEDSAMYFCASTQASGITDTQYFGPGTRLTVL.

V is TRBV2 and J is TRBJ2-1; D not certain. V was cut by 4 bases and J by 6 bases, with 16 bases left in between. The CDR3 has 15 amino acids. Germline V gene sequence: CDR1 SNHLY, CDR2 FYNNEI. The CDR3 region has the DNA TGTGCCAGCAGTGTTCGGCCCTGGGTGGGCAATGAGCAGTTCTTC. Residues: CASSVRPWVGNEQFF.

The chain joins TRBV11-2 to TRBJ2-1, with D tentatively TRBD2 (6 bases). The CDR3 totals 17 residues. Deletions cut 3 bases from V and 4 bases from J, with 19 bases between. Looked up from germline, CDR1 is SGHAT and CDR2 is FQNNGV. Here the CDR3 reads CASSFGSWEVHYNEQFF. The CDR3 DNA is TGTGCCAGCAGCTTCGGTTCGTGGGAGGTTCATTACAATGAGCAGTTCTTC.

V and J are TRBV6-5 and TRBJ2-1, with TRBD2 identical over 14 bases. Germline loops: CDR1 MNHEY, CDR2 SVGAGI. The CDR3 runs 16 residues. The J segment lost 9 bases and the V segment lost 2 bases, leaving 6 bases of the junction unmatched. The CDR3 coding sequence is TGTGCCAGCAGTTACCGGACTAGCGGGAGGCAGGGTGAGCAGTTCTTC. Residues: CASSYRTSGRQGEQFF.

The chain carries TRBV30 and TRBJ1-5; D remains ambiguous. The V gene lost 0 bases and the J gene lost 0 bases, with 15 bases spanning the gap. The CDR3 extends over 17 amino acids. Germline V lookup: CDR1 GTSNPN, CDR2 SVGIG (reference sequence). For the CDR3, the DNA is TGTGCCTGGAGTGTACTAAGCGAAGGGTTTAGCAATCAGCCCCAGCATTTT. Its translation is CAWSVLSEGFSNQPQHF.

The chain has TRBV7-3 and TRBJ2-1; 11 nucleotides agree with TRBD2. Germline assignment: CDR1 SGHTA and CDR2 FQGTGA. The CDR3 has 16 amino acids. With V trimmed by 5 bases and J by 3 bases, 6 bases remained unmatched. The CDR3 sequence: CASSPTGTSGYNEQFF. DNA of the CDR3: TGTGCCAGCAGCCCAACCGGGACTAGCGGCTACAATGAGCAGTTCTTC.

The chain has TRBV7-3 and TRBJ2-2; D is possibly TRBD2 (5 bases). CDR1 and CDR2 (germline): SGHTA, FQGTGA. CDR3 length: 15 amino acids. V was trimmed by 2 bases and J by 9 bases, leaving 16 bases between them. CDR3 loop: CASSLLGGPKRELFF. As DNA, the CDR3 is TGTGCCAGCAGCTTACTTGGAGGCCCTAAGAGGGAGCTGTTTTTT.

The CDR3, as DNA: TGTGCCAGCAGCTCCGGACCGAACACTGAAGCTTTCTTT. Residues: CASSSGPNTEAFF. V usage is TRBV7-2 and J usage is TRBJ1-1, with no clear D. From germline, CDR1 is SGHTA and CDR2 FQGNSA. The ends were cut back, 4 bases at V and 1 base at J, with 7 bases in the middle. The CDR3 consists of 13 residues.

This clone has more than one count but fewer than ten. The rearrangement uses TRBV5-4 and TRBJ2-2; 11 bases fit TRBD2. The CDR3 is 15 amino acids. Per germline, CDR1 SGHNT and CDR2 YYREEE (reference sequence). V was clipped by 5 bases and J by 4 bases; unmatched bases: 4. The CDR3 here is CASRISGRVTGELFF. DNA of the CDR3: TGTGCCAGCAGGATTAGCGGGAGGGTCACCGGGGAGCTGTTTTTT.

This clone has a handful of counts. This chain links TRBV18 with TRBJ1-2, with TRBD1 as a possible D gene (6 bases). The germline V and J ends were trimmed by 4 bases and 4 bases, with 16 bases remaining between them. The CDR3 length is 15 residues. Germline CDR1 and CDR2: KGHSH and LQKENI. The CDR3 loop is CASSLGRDKPYGYTF. The DNA for the CDR3 is TGTGCCAGCTCACTGGGACGGGACAAACCCTATGGCTACACCTTC.

The chain has TRBV28 and TRBJ2-1, with D maybe TRBD2 (6 bases). Germline V gene data show CDR1 as MDHEN and CDR2 as SYDVKM. This CDR3 has 14 amino acids. V lost 4 bases and J lost 6, with 13 bases in between. This CDR3 is CASSSRDSPNEQFF. The CDR3 region has the DNA TGTGCCAGCAGTTCCCGGGACTCACCCAATGAGCAGTTCTTC.

The chain recombines TRBV19 with TRBJ2-1, with TRBD2 identical over 9 bases. Germline CDR1 and CDR2: LNHDA and SQIVND (reference sequence). After removal of 3 bases from V and 5 bases from J, the junction contained 8 bases not matched to a gene. The length of the CDR3 is 16 residues. CDR3 in amino acids: CASSIGRLAGHNEQFF. The CDR3 DNA reads as TGTGCCAGTAGTATCGGGCGGCTAGCGGGACACAATGAGCAGTTCTTC.

V is TRBV6-1 and J is TRBJ2-5; 8 bases are shared with TRBD1. The DNA end lines up better with TRBJ2-7; the J call may be wrong. The CDR3 contains 15 residues. Germline V gene sequence: CDR1 MNHNS, CDR2 SASEGT. CDR3 in amino acids: CASSPGGLPPYEQYF. CDR3 bases: TGTGCCAGCAGTCCAGGGGGCCTTCCTCCCTACGAGCAGTACTTC.

The genes are TRBV6-1 and TRBJ1-1, with D hard to call. The CDR3 extends over 14 amino acids. Germline V gene data show CDR1 as MNHNS and CDR2 as SASEGT. V was shortened by 2 bases and J by 3 bases, with 10 bases between the two germline ends. This chain's CDR3 is CASSEFGVDTEAFF. The CDR3 DNA is TGTGCCAGCAGTGAATTCGGGGTGGACACTGAAGCTTTCTTT.